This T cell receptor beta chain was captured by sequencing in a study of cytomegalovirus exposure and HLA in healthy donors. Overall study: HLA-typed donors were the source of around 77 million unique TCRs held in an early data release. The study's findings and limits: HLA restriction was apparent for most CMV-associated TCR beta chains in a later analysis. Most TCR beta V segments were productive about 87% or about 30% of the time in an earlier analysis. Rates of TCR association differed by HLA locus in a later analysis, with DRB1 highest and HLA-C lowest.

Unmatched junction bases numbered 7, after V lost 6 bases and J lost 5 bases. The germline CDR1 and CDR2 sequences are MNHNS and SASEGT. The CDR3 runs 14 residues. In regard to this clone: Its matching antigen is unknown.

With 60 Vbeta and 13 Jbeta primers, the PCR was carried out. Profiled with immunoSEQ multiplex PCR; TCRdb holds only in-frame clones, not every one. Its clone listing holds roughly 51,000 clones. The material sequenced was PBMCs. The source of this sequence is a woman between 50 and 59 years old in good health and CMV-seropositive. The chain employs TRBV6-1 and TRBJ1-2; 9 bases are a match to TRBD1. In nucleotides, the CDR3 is TGTGCCAGCAGAGGGACAGGGACGGCTTATGGCTACACCTTC. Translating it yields CASRGTGTAYGYTF.